This is a list of T cell receptor beta chains from one sample in a study of regulatory T cells in long-lasting Graves disease. TCRdb ran MiXCR on the multiplex PCR reads and lists one entry per CDR3 protein. This table holds around 500,000 distinct CDR3 sequences, roughly 20% found once. The specimen was peripheral blood mononuclear cells (PBMCs), collected when the disease was refractory, from a patient treated with antithyroid drugs. The receptors stem from a female donor with Graves disease. Each CDR3 is given with its conserved first and last residue. The D gene is left open where the match is weak. Clone sizes are given selectively: once, few, many, or a class where the clone is expanded.

few,NA,TRBJ2-7,TRBV30,TGTGCCTCCTACACAGGTTCCTACGAGCAGTACTTC,CASYTGSYEQYF
many,NA,TRBJ2-7,TRBV6-5,TGTGCCAGCAGTTACGAGGGAACCGAGCAGTACTTC,CASSYEGTEQYF
few,NA,TRBJ2-6,TRBV18,TGTGCCAGCTCACCCCCTGGGGCCAACGTCCTGACTTTC,CASSPPGANVLTF
many,TRBD1,TRBJ2-5,TRBV12-3/TRBV12-4,TGTGCCAGCAGTATCGACAGGGGGGGAGAGACCCAGTACTTC,CASSIDRGGETQYF
many,NA,TRBJ2-5,TRBV7-2,TGTGCCAGCAGCGACCGGGGGATGGGAGAGACCCAGTACTTC,CASSDRGMGETQYF
NA,TRBD2,TRBJ2-5,TRBV9,TGTGCCAGCAGCGTAGTTGGAGCGGGACTCGGGGAGACCCAGTACTTC,CASSVVGAGLGETQYF
NA,TRBD2,TRBJ2-7,TRBV9,TGTGCCAGCAGTGGGGCTAGCGGGAGAGACGACGAGCAGTACTTC,CASSGASGRDDEQYF
NA,TRBD1,TRBJ2-1,TRBV7-9,TGTGCCAGCAGCACAGGGGCGGAGGAGCAGTTCTTC,CASSTGAEEQFF
many,NA,TRBJ1-4,TRBV28,TGTGCCAGCAGTTCCGGGGGGCTCGGAACTAATGAAAAACTGTTTTTT,CASSSGGLGTNEKLFF
many,TRBD1,TRBJ1-1,TRBV4-2,TGTGCCAGCAGCGAAAACAGGGGCGGCACTGAAGCTTTCTTT,CASSENRGGTEAFF
many,NA,TRBJ1-2,TRBV30,TGTGCCTGGAGGTTCAGGGGTAACTATGGCTACACCTTC,CAWRFRGNYGYTF
NA,TRBD2,TRBJ2-2,TRBV6-1,TGTGCCAGCACGGCTAGCGGGAGGAACACCGGGGAGCTGTTTTTT,CASTASGRNTGELFF
many,NA,TRBJ1-1,TRBV5-1,TGCGCCAGCAGCCTGACAGCGAGGAACACTGAAGCTTTCTTT,CASSLTARNTEAFF
NA,NA,TRBJ2-7,TRBV5-1,TGCGCCAGCAGTGATAAAGGATACGAGCAGTACTTC,CASSDKGYEQYF
NA,NA,TRBJ1-5,TRBV6-1,TGTGCCAGCGGGCACGGGCAGCCCCAGCATTTT,CASGHGQPQHF
few,TRBD2,TRBJ2-2,TRBV15,TGTGCCACCAGCAGAGATCCAAGCGGGATGACCGGGGAGCTGTTTTTT,CATSRDPSGMTGELFF
many,NA,TRBJ2-7,TRBV28,TGTGCCAGCCTGAACAGGGCTAGCTCCTACGAGCAGTACTTC,CASLNRASSYEQYF
few,NA,TRBJ2-7,TRBV29-1,TGCAGCCTTAGGACAGCTTACGAGCAGTACTTC,CSLRTAYEQYF
few,TRBD2,TRBJ2-2,TRBV14,TGTGCCAGCAGCCAAGAACGGACTAGCGGGAGGGCCATTAACACCGGGGAGCTGTTTTTT,CASSQERTSGRAINTGELFF
many,NA,TRBJ2-5,TRBV4-2,TGTGCCAGCAGCCAAGATTCGGCTAGTTCCCGGCAAGAGACCCAGTACTTC,CASSQDSASSRQETQYF
few,NA,TRBJ1-6,TRBV14,TGTGCCAGCAGCCAAGAACCGGGGGCAAATTCACCCCTCCACTTT,CASSQEPGANSPLHF
few,NA,TRBJ1-1,TRBV9,TGTGCCAGCAGCGTAGACGGGCTTGTGAACACTGAAGCTTTCTTT,CASSVDGLVNTEAFF
NA,TRBD2,TRBJ2-5,TRBV11-2,TGTGCCAGCAGCTTATCCCCGAGGACTAGCGATACCCAGGAAGAGACCCAGTACTTC,CASSLSPRTSDTQEETQYF